This TCR beta chain emerged from a study of cytomegalovirus exposure and HLA in healthy donors. Note on this clone: Antigen specificity is unknown.

Primers: 60 Vbeta forward and 13 Jbeta reverse. The repertoire was sequenced with immunoSEQ multiplex PCR; TCRdb's copy has only in-frame clones and lacks some. This sample has approximately 160,000 clones, with roughly four fifths found just once. This CDR3 has 14 amino acids. V shed 1 base and J shed 1 base, with 8 bases lying between them. Germline V gene sequence: CDR1 WSHSY, CDR2 SAAADI. General study points: Diagnosis of cytomegalovirus status made by the classifier reportedly showed high specificity and sensitivity.

The chain has TRBV10-2 and TRBJ2-7, with a possible D match to TRBD1 (6 bases). The receptor's source is a girl aged 10 to 17 in good health and CMV-seropositive. The sequenced sample was PBMCs. The CDR3 here is CASSEFGQSYEQYF. CDR3 nucleotide sequence: TGCGCCAGCAGTGAGTTTGGACAGTCCTACGAGCAGTACTTC.